The source of this T cell receptor beta chain is a study of CD8 T cells in Susac syndrome. With random hexamers, reverse transcription was performed on about 0.45 to 1 ug of RNA. TCRdb re-analysed the immunoSEQ multiplex PCR reads in MiXCR, keeping a single row per CDR3 protein. This sample has 130,000 to 150,000 distinct CDR3 sequences, with approximately 95% found just once. Isolation of CD8+ and CD4+ T cells was performed negatively, whereas enrichment of TEMRA cells was done by FACS. There are 13 residues in the CDR3. The germline gives CDR1 MRHNA, CDR2 SNTAGT. Trimming shortened V by 4 bases and J by 4 bases, and 10 bases separated the two germline ends.

The chain links TRBV6-4 to TRBJ1-2; unclear D gene. Sequencing input: CD4+ T cells from PBMCs. The sequence was collected from a human donor in good health. CDR3 in DNA: TGTGCCAGCAGTGTAGACGGTCCCTATGGCTACACCTTC. Translating it yields CASSVDGPYGYTF.